This T cell receptor beta chain comes out of a study of Ad26.COV2.S vaccination and SARS-CoV-2 variants. Treatment meaning: approximately 18 received Ad26.COV2.S at low or high dose, single or two shots; roughly five received placebo; per-sample allocation not given. On day 63 after the first injection, vaccine and placebo recipients gave samples. Wuhan-strain spike was delivered by a replication-incompetent Ad26 vector. As to this clone: Antigen: not known.

Regarding the study as a whole: There was reportedly substantial breadth in spike-specific CD8+ and CD4+ T cell responses after vaccination.

The CDR3 is 15 residues long. Germline V gene lookup returns CDR1 MDHEN and CDR2 SYDVKM. Trimming shortened V by 5 bases and J by 0 bases, and 11 bases separated the two germline ends. Profiled with immunoSEQ multiplex PCR; TCRdb holds only in-frame clones, not every one. This table holds around 450,000 clones, around 89% found once. This sequence was found in a person between 18 and 60 years old who received the Ad26.COV2.S COVID-19 vaccine or a placebo. The sequencing used peripheral blood, collected in a trial of Ad26.COV2.S vaccine versus placebo. V gene TRBV28 combines with J gene TRBJ1-5; D is unclear. The CDR3, as DNA: TGTGCCAGCAGTCACTACATCTATAGCAATCAGCCCCAGCATTTT. This gives the protein CASSHYIYSNQPQHF.